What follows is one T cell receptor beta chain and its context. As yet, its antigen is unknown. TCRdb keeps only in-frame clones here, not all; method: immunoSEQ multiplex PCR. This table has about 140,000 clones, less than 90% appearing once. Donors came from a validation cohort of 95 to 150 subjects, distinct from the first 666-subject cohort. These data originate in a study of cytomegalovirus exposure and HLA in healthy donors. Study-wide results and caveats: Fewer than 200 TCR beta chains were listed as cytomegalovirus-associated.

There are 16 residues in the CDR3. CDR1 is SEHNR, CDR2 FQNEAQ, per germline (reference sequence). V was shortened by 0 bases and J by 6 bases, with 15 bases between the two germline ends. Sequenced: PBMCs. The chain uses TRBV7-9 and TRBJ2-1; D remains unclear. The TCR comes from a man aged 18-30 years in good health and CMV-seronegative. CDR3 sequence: CASSLAGGPPGNEQFF. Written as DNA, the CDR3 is TGTGCCAGCAGCTTAGCCGGCGGCCCTCCGGGCAATGAGCAGTTCTTC.